Below, 18 T cell receptor beta chains from the same sample are listed, as sequenced in a study of blood T cell repertoires in COVID-19. Only in-frame clones appear in the TCRdb table, and some are missing; sequencing was by immunoSEQ multiplex PCR. The sample includes fewer than 120,000 clones, 70% to 90% of them seen just once. Sequenced input: peripheral blood. The source is a human donor in a cohort sampled during active COVID-19.

The chain is built from TRBV28 and TRBJ2-4; D is uncertain. The CDR3 consists of 11 residues. Trimming removed 8 bases from V and 3 bases from J, with 5 bases in between. The V gene's germline CDR1 is MDHEN and CDR2 SYDVKM. CDR3 in DNA: TGTGCCAGCTCCAACAAAAACATTCAGTACTTC. Amino acids: CASSNKNIQYF.

A single count supports this clone. This sequence joins TRBV11-2 and TRBJ1-1, with 8 bases fitting TRBD1. The CDR3 loop spans 14 amino acids. The V gene end was trimmed by 5 bases and the J gene end by 1 base; junction bases not matched to a gene: 3. In germline, CDR1 is SGHAT, CDR2 FQNNGV. The CDR3 loop reads CASSPGTGNTEAFF. CDR3 coding DNA: TGTGCCAGCAGCCCCGGGACAGGGAACACTGAAGCTTTCTTT.

This chain joins TRBV4-3 and TRBJ2-7, with 10 bases aligning to TRBD2. After removal of 0 bases from V and 7 bases from J, the junction contained 12 bases not matched to a gene. This CDR3 region has 17 residues. The germline V gene has CDR1 LGHNA and CDR2 YSLEER. The CDR3 DNA reads as TGCGCCAGCAGCCAAGATAGGGGGCTAGCGGGAGTGAGGGAGCAGTACTTC. Protein product: CASSQDRGLAGVREQYF.

This chain uses TRBV29-1 with TRBJ1-1; no clear D. This CDR3 has 12 residues. Germline CDR1 and CDR2: SQVTM and ANQGSEA. V lost 4 bases and J 4 bases, leaving 10 bases between the germline ends. The CDR3 sequence is CSVVKGGTEAFF. The CDR3 nucleotides are TGCAGCGTTGTGAAGGGAGGCACTGAAGCTTTCTTT. Supplemented by reference TRBV29-1 and TRBJ1-1, the full variable domain reads SAVISQKPSRDICQRGTSLTIQCQVDSQVTMMFWYRQQPGQSLTLIATANQGSEATYESGFVIDKFPISRPNLTFSTLTVSNMSPEDSSIYLCSVVKGGTEAFFGQGTRLTVV.

The chain has TRBV2 and TRBJ2-2; 7 bases map to TRBD2. The junction had 8 bases not matched to a gene; V was cut back by 3 bases and J by 7 bases. The CDR3 contains 15 residues. From germline, CDR1 is SNHLY and CDR2 FYNNEI. The CDR3 reads CASSDKGGGSGELFF. DNA of the CDR3: TGTGCCAGCAGTGACAAGGGCGGGGGTAGCGGGGAGCTGTTTTTT.

The chain combines TRBV28 with TRBJ1-2, with D possibly matching TRBD1 (5 bases). The CDR3 loop spans 15 amino acids. Germline V gives CDR1 MDHEN, CDR2 SYDVKM. V lost 5 bases to trimming and J lost 4 bases, with 17 bases between them. For the CDR3, the DNA is TGTGCCAGCAGTCCCCCCGGGGGGTTCAGCTATGGCTACACCTTC. Translated: CASSPPGGFSYGYTF.

The rearrangement joins TRBV29-1 to TRBJ1-1; 7 bases align to TRBD1. V was clipped by 2 bases and J by 6 bases; unmatched bases: 9. CDR1 is SQVTM and CDR2 is ANQGSEA in the germline V gene. The CDR3 runs 14 residues. The CDR3, as DNA: TGCAGCGTTGAACGAGGCAGGGGGTCGTCTGAAGCTTTCTTT. Its translation is CSVERGRGSSEAFF.

The chain joins TRBV5-4 to TRBJ1-2; tentative D call: TRBD1 (6 bases). V was trimmed by 2 bases and J by 2 bases, leaving 10 bases between them. CDR1 is SGHNT and CDR2 is YYREEE in the germline V gene (reference sequence). The CDR3 is made up of 14 amino acids. CDR3 in DNA: TGTGCCAGCAGCTTAGACAGGAGAAACTATGGCTACACCTTC. Translating it yields CASSLDRRNYGYTF.

This clone occurred a few times. At one end the junction does not follow the germline gene, possibly because of a read error. The chain links TRBV7-2 to TRBJ2-3, with D maybe TRBD2 (5 bases). Germline CDR1 reads SGHTA; CDR2 reads FQGNSA. This CDR3 has 12 residues. The CDR3 loop reads CASSLELSSWDF. The CDR3, as DNA: TGTGCCAGCAGCTTAGAGTTGTCTAGCTGGGATTTT.

J is TRBJ2-3 and V is TRBV7-3; D remains ambiguous. This CDR3 has 13 residues. Germline CDR1 and CDR2: SGHTA and FQGTGA. Trimming left V 0 bases short and J 3 bases short, with 4 bases between. The DNA of the CDR3 is TGTGCCAGCAGCTTAACTCAAACAGATACGCAGTATTTT. Translating it yields CASSLTQTDTQYF.

V usage is TRBV27 and J usage is TRBJ1-5; D not certain. The CDR3 covers 13 residues. Between the trimmed V and J ends, which lost 3 bases and 3 bases, there was a span of 6 bases. Germline CDR1 reads MNHEY; CDR2 reads SMNVEV (reference sequence). CDR3 residues: CASSFGTNQPQHF. CDR3 nucleotides: TGTGCCAGCAGTTTCGGTACCAATCAGCCCCAGCATTTT.

This chain connects TRBV18 to TRBJ1-6, with D unclear. The length of the CDR3 is 14 residues. Trimming took off 3 bases at V and 8 bases at J, with 11 bases between the two ends. The germline V gene has CDR1 KGHSH and CDR2 LQKENI. CDR3 amino acids: CASSPSGLDSPLHF. CDR3 DNA sequence: TGTGCCAGCTCACCGTCCGGGTTAGATTCACCCCTCCACTTT.

This chain links TRBV19 with TRBJ2-3; 11 nucleotides line up with TRBD2. V lost 4 bases and J lost 2; bases outside the gene matches: 2. The CDR3 length is 15 residues. Germline V gene data show CDR1 as LNHDA and CDR2 as SQIVND (reference sequence). CDR3 nucleotides: TGTGCCAGTAGTACTAGCGGGGGGTCCACAGATACGCAGTATTTT. Its translation is CASSTSGGSTDTQYF.

This chain joins TRBV5-4 and TRBJ1-6; TRBD1 matches 7 bases. With 0 bases clipped from V and 0 bases from J, the junction kept 6 bases outside the gene matches. CDR1 is SGHNT and CDR2 is YYREEE in the germline V gene (reference sequence). CDR3 length equals 18 residues. DNA for the CDR3: TGTGCCAGCAGCTTGGTTACGGGACAGAGCTCCTATAATTCACCCCTCCACTTT. This encodes CASSLVTGQSSYNSPLHF.

This chain connects TRBV4-2 to TRBJ2-3, with 10 positions matching TRBD1. V shed 0 bases, J shed 6 bases, and the junction held 6 bases outside the gene matches. CDR1 is LGHNA, CDR2 YNFKEQ, per germline. The CDR3 has 16 amino acids. CDR3 loop: CASSQEMTGGGDTQYF. The DNA of the CDR3 is TGTGCCAGCAGCCAAGAGATGACAGGGGGCGGTGATACGCAGTATTTT.

The chain carries TRBV28 and TRBJ1-4; D unresolved. CDR1 MDHEN and CDR2 SYDVKM come from the germline V gene. CDR3 length: 15 residues. Between the trimmed V and J ends, which lost 6 bases and 0 bases, there was a span of 11 bases. The CDR3 DNA reads as TGTGCCAGCAGCCACGGCGGTACAACTAATGAAAAACTGTTTTTT. It yields the protein CASSHGGTTNEKLFF.

The rearrangement joins TRBV5-1 to TRBJ2-5, with a possible D match to TRBD2 (5 bases). The CDR3 covers 15 residues. V dropped 0 bases and J dropped 3 bases, with 12 bases sitting between them. The germline CDR1 and CDR2 sequences are SGHRS and YFSETQ. DNA for the CDR3: TGCGCCAGCAGCTTGGCCGGGGTTCTGAAAGAGACCCAGTACTTC. It yields the protein CASSLAGVLKETQYF.

The chain employs TRBV19 and TRBJ1-5; 8 bases line up with TRBD1. The V gene's germline CDR1 is LNHDA and CDR2 SQIVND (reference sequence). This CDR3 is built from 14 residues. Unmatched junction bases numbered 9, after V lost 5 bases and J lost 9 bases. The CDR3 spells CASSRTGGITPQHF. The DNA for the CDR3 is TGTGCCAGTAGTCGTACAGGGGGGATCACGCCCCAGCATTTT.